This passage covers 28 T cell receptor beta chains from one sample sequenced in a study of blood T cells in healthy people across ages. The use of a sample-barcoded 5' primer and a J-beta primer mix characterized a second PCR of roughly 6 to 11 cycles. TCRdb re-called the 5' RACE reads through MiXCR, storing one row per CDR3 protein. The sample gives around 1.5 million distinct CDR3 sequences, roughly 40% of which show up once; approximately 7.9% is in the top ten. The sample comprised blood. The receptors derive from a young woman in good health.

Concerning this clonotype: A single base separates this from a much larger clone, so it may be a read error. The CDR3, as DNA: TGTGCCAGCAGATGGGGGAGCAATCAGCCCCAGCATTTT. Encoded protein: CASRWGSNQPQHF. The chain is built from TRBV28 and TRBJ1-5; TRBD1 is a possible D gene (5 bases). The CDR3 contains 13 residues. With 6 bases removed from V and 1 base from J, the gap between germline ends came to 7 bases. Germline assignment: CDR1 MDHEN and CDR2 SYDVKM.

V usage is TRBV9 and J usage is TRBJ1-2; TRBD1 is a possible D gene (5 bases). Germline-derived CDR1 and CDR2 are SGDLS and YYNGEE. The V end lost 8 bases, the J end lost 1 base, and 15 bases lay between the germline ends. The CDR3 runs 14 residues. CDR3 in amino acids: CASGGVAINYGYTF. The DNA for the CDR3 is TGTGCCAGTGGGGGGGTGGCGATTAACTATGGCTACACCTTC. Complete variable domain (other parts from reference TRBV9 and TRBJ1-2): DSGVTQTPKHLITATGQRVTLRCSPRSGDLSVYWYQQSLDQGLQFLIQYYNGEERAKGNILERFSAQQFPDLHSELNLSSLELGDSALYFCASGGVAINYGYTFGSGTRLTVV.

In regard to this clonotype: At one of its ends the junction is not consistent with the germline gene, which may arise from a read error. This chain joins TRBV18 and TRBJ2-1; D possibly corresponds to TRBD1 (6 bases). Germline lookup yields CDR1 KGHSH and CDR2 LQKENI. The CDR3 covers 16 residues. The CDR3 region is CASSLRTAERYNEKFF. CDR3 coding DNA: TGTGCCAGCTCACTCCGGACAGCCGAGAGATACAATGAGAAGTTCTTC.

The chain recombines TRBV12-3 or TRBV12-4 with TRBJ2-7; 7 nucleotides align to TRBD1. This CDR3 contains 13 residues. The J segment lost 5 bases and the V segment lost 4 bases, leaving 5 bases of the junction unmatched. The CDR3 sequence is CASSSGTANEQYF. The CDR3 nucleotides are TGTGCCAGCAGTTCCGGGACAGCAAACGAGCAGTACTTC.

The chain is built from TRBV6-1 and TRBJ1-5, with D unresolved. This CDR3 is built from 13 residues. Trimming stripped 11 bases from V and 1 base from J, with 12 bases between. Germline values: CDR1 MNHNS, CDR2 SASEGT. CDR3 protein: CAGRLGSNQPQHF. CDR3 DNA sequence: TGTGCCGGACGGCTGGGGAGCAATCAGCCCCAGCATTTT.

This clonotype was recorded a few times. J is TRBJ1-2 and V is TRBV5-1, with TRBD1 identical over 7 bases. This CDR3 has 15 amino acids. The J segment lost 0 bases and the V segment lost 4 bases, leaving 6 bases of the junction unmatched. CDR1 is SGHRS and CDR2 is YFSETQ in the germline V gene. The CDR3 nucleotides read TGCGCCAGCAGCCCCGGGACAGAGTCTAACTATGGCTACACCTTC. It translates to CASSPGTESNYGYTF. The variable domain in full, with the rest retrieved from reference TRBV5-1 and TRBJ1-2, is KAGVTQTPRYLIKTRGQQVTLSCSPISGHRSVSWYQQTPGQGLQFLFEYFSETQRNKGNFPGRFSGRQFSNSRSEMNVSTLELGDSALYLCASSPGTESNYGYTFGSGTRLTVV.

This clonotype was counted a single time. The chain couples TRBV9 to TRBJ2-7, with no clear D. This CDR3 is 15 amino acids long. Germline loops: CDR1 SGDLS, CDR2 YYNGEE. V lost 0 bases and J 0 bases, leaving 10 bases between the germline ends. The DNA for the CDR3 is TGTGCCAGCAGCGTAGGACCCGGAAGCTCCTACGAGCAGTACTTC. Translating it yields CASSVGPGSSYEQYF.

This clonotype was found a few times. The chain is built from TRBV29-1 and TRBJ2-7, with D tentatively TRBD1 (6 bases). CDR3 length equals 14 residues. The V gene lost 5 bases and the J gene lost 7 bases, with 21 bases spanning the gap. The germline CDR1 and CDR2 sequences are SQVTM and ANQGSEA. Here the CDR3 DNA reads TGCAGCGTTCCTTTGCCTACAGGGTCGGGAGAGCAGTACTTC. The encoded protein is CSVPLPTGSGEQYF.

The CDR3: CSARGGGTVRSGANVLTF. The CDR3 coding sequence is TGCAGTGCTAGAGGGGGTGGGACCGTTCGCTCTGGGGCCAACGTCCTGACTTTC. The rearrangement uses TRBV20-1 and TRBJ2-6, with D possibly called TRBD1 or TRBD2 (5 bases each). The CDR3 runs 18 residues. Germline V gene data show CDR1 as DFQATT and CDR2 as SNEGSKA (reference sequence). Trimming took off 1 base at V and 0 bases at J, with 16 bases between the two ends.

This clonotype was counted only a few times. This sequence joins TRBV4-1 and TRBJ2-3; TRBD1 matches at 8 bases. This CDR3 is built from 14 residues. The germline V gene has CDR1 MGHRA and CDR2 YSYEKL. Trimming at V came to 2 bases and at J to 5 bases, leaving 3 bases not matched to a gene. The CDR3 loop is CASSQIGQGDTQYF. The CDR3, as DNA: TGCGCCAGCAGCCAAATCGGACAGGGAGATACGCAGTATTTT.

The chain is built from TRBV13 and TRBJ2-5; 8 positions agree with TRBD2. Germline V lookup: CDR1 PRHDT, CDR2 FYEKMQ (reference sequence). The V segment lost 5 bases and the J segment 0 bases; nucleotides outside the gene matches: 11. This CDR3 is 17 amino acids long. Here the CDR3 reads CASSLWAGGLYQETQYF. The CDR3 DNA sequence: TGTGCCAGCAGCCTATGGGCGGGGGGCCTGTACCAAGAGACCCAGTACTTC.

The sample holds a few counts of this clonotype. The rearrangement uses TRBV7-9 and TRBJ1-2; TRBD1 agrees at 8 bases. Germline CDR1 is SEHNR and CDR2 is FQNEAQ (reference sequence). The CDR3 extends over 17 amino acids. The V segment lost 5 bases and the J segment 11 bases; nucleotides outside the gene matches: 22. This CDR3 is CASSPDLGIGQGPLYTF. The DNA for the CDR3 is TGTGCCAGCAGCCCCGATCTTGGGATTGGACAGGGCCCCCTATACACCTTC.

The chain joins TRBV6-1 to TRBJ1-1; D unclear. Germline CDR1 reads MNHNS; CDR2 reads SASEGT. The CDR3 loop spans 10 amino acids. The V and J ends lost 6 bases and 3 bases respectively, with 2 bases between them. CDR3 sequence reads: CASRHTEAFF. CDR3 bases: TGTGCCAGCAGACACACTGAAGCTTTCTTT.

This clonotype has more than one count but fewer than ten. This chain connects TRBV3-1 to TRBJ1-4; D ambiguous. V lost 7 bases to trimming and J lost 0 bases, with 18 bases between them. The CDR3 totals 17 residues. Germline lookup yields CDR1 LGHDT and CDR2 YNNKEL (reference sequence). The CDR3 region has the DNA TGTGCCAGCACCACTTTTGGGCAGACTACAACTAATGAAAAACTGTTTTTT. It encodes CASTTFGQTTTNEKLFF.

This chain links TRBV20-1 with TRBJ2-7; D is possibly TRBD2 (5 bases). The ends were cut back, 0 bases at V and 6 bases at J, with 12 bases in the middle. Germline V gives CDR1 DFQATT, CDR2 SNEGSKA (reference sequence). The CDR3 contains 13 residues. The CDR3 sequence: CSARDRVEGEQYF. The CDR3 nucleotides read TGCAGTGCTAGAGATCGGGTTGAGGGCGAGCAGTACTTC.

The rearrangement uses TRBV27 and TRBJ1-6; 7 bases are shared with TRBD1. Germline CDR1 reads MNHEY; CDR2 reads SMNVEV (reference sequence). V lost 0 bases, J lost 8 bases, and 7 bases stayed unmatched. This CDR3 has 16 amino acids. CDR3 DNA: TGTGCCAGCAGTTTATCCCCACAGGGGTGGGATTCACCCCTCCACTTT. This gives the protein CASSLSPQGWDSPLHF.

The genes are TRBV2 and TRBJ1-5; the D is unclear. Per germline, CDR1 SNHLY and CDR2 FYNNEI. V was clipped by 8 bases and J by 1 base, with 9 bases between them. CDR3 length: 13 residues. CDR3 coding DNA: TGTGCCAGCGGTCGGACCAGCAATCAGCCCCAGCATTTT. This codes for CASGRTSNQPQHF. Using reference TRBV2 and TRBJ1-5 for the parts outside the CDR3, the full variable domain is EPEVTQTPSHQVTQMGQEVILRCVPISNHLYFYWYRQILGQKVEFLVSFYNNEISEKSEIFDDQFSVERPDGSNFTLKIRSTKLEDSAMYFCASGRTSNQPQHFGDGTRLSIL.

The sample holds a few counts of this clonotype. V and J are TRBV6-2 or TRBV6-3 and TRBJ2-5, with D hard to call. With 2 bases removed from V and 1 base from J, the gap between germline ends came to 14 bases. Looked up from germline, CDR1 is MNHEY and CDR2 is SVGEGT. The CDR3 extends over 16 amino acids. CDR3 protein: CASSYILADIQETQYF. DNA for the CDR3: TGTGCCAGCAGTTACATCTTAGCAGATATCCAAGAGACCCAGTACTTC.

This clonotype was seen just once. This chain links TRBV29-1 with TRBJ1-1; D unclear. CDR3 length: 13 residues. Trimming removed 4 bases at V and 0 bases at J, with 9 bases between. Germline CDR1 and CDR2: SQVTM and ANQGSEA. CDR3 sequence: CSVVRAMNTEAFF. The CDR3 DNA sequence: TGCAGCGTTGTAAGGGCCATGAACACTGAAGCTTTCTTT.

CDR3: CASSSPLGQGRDTQYF. For the CDR3, the DNA is TGTGCCAGCAGTTCCCCCCTGGGACAGGGTCGAGATACGCAGTATTTT. V is TRBV28 and J is TRBJ2-3; TRBD1 aligns across 9 bases. The CDR3 is 16 residues long. V gave up 4 bases and J gave up 5 bases; unmatched junction bases: 10. From germline, CDR1 is MDHEN and CDR2 SYDVKM.

The chain joins TRBV6-1 to TRBJ2-3; D is undetermined. Trimming left V 2 bases short and J 4 bases short, with 4 bases between. Germline CDR1 is MNHNS and CDR2 is SASEGT. This CDR3 region has 12 residues. CDR3 sequence reads: CASSEHADTQYF. CDR3 sequence (DNA): TGTGCCAGCAGTGAACACGCAGATACGCAGTATTTT.

A note on this clonotype: A junction boundary mismatches the germline segment, possibly from a read error. The gene calls are TRBV12-3 or TRBV12-4 and TRBJ1-2; D is undetermined. The CDR3 contains 13 residues. The CDR3 DNA reads TGTGCCAGCAGCCAGTTGATAAGCTATTGCTACACCTTC. Translation: CASSQLISYCYTF.

The chain is built from TRBV29-1 and TRBJ1-1, with a tentative D call TRBD1 (5 bases). Germline V CDR1 and CDR2: SQVTM, ANQGSEA. The CDR3 length is 18 residues. Trimming took off 1 base at V and 1 base at J, with 22 bases between the two ends. CDR3 protein: CSVEGYRPSLLANTEAFF. The CDR3 nucleotides are TGCAGCGTTGAAGGGTACAGGCCCTCCCTCCTTGCGAACACTGAAGCTTTCTTT.

This clonotype was found a few times. This CDR3 reads CAISETGGFETQYF. Here the CDR3 DNA reads TGTGCCATCAGTGAGACAGGGGGCTTCGAGACCCAGTACTTC. The chain links TRBV10-3 to TRBJ2-5; 9 bases map to TRBD1. The CDR3 length is 14 residues. From germline, CDR1 is ENHRY and CDR2 SYGVKD. Trimming removed 2 bases from V and 5 bases from J; junction bases left unmatched: 3.

The genes are TRBV7-9 and TRBJ2-1; 7 bases line up with TRBD2. The assigned J gene may be wrong: the sequence end matches TRBJ2-7 better. Germline V gene lookup returns CDR1 SEHNR and CDR2 FQNEAQ (reference sequence). The CDR3 contains 16 residues. CDR3 residues: CASSLSGAGAYNEQYF. Written as DNA, the CDR3 is TGTGCCAGCAGCTTAAGCGGGGCAGGAGCCTACAATGAGCAGTACTTC.

This clonotype was recorded only once. The rearrangement uses TRBV20-1 and TRBJ1-5; D call uncertain. V was shortened by 3 bases and J by 3 bases, with 18 bases between the two germline ends. Germline loops: CDR1 DFQATT, CDR2 SNEGSKA (reference sequence). There are 16 residues in the CDR3. CDR3 sequence (DNA): TGCAGTGCTAGCGGATCCCACCGAATCATCAATCAGCCCCAGCATTTT. This sequence encodes CSASGSHRIINQPQHF.

The rearrangement joins TRBV29-1 to TRBJ2-7; possibly TRBD2 for D (5 bases). The CDR3 is 13 amino acids. Germline V gene data show CDR1 as SQVTM and CDR2 as ANQGSEA. V was clipped by 2 bases and J by 2 bases, with 10 bases between them. CDR3 loop: CSVENPGTYEQYF. CDR3 bases: TGCAGCGTTGAAAATCCCGGGACCTACGAGCAGTACTTC.

The V call is TRBV7-2, the J call TRBJ1-4; a weak D match, TRBD1 (5 bases). CDR3 size: 13 residues. Trimming removed 5 bases from V and 8 bases from J, with 12 bases in between. Germline values: CDR1 SGHTA, CDR2 FQGNSA. This CDR3 is CASSQPGLEKLFF. The CDR3 DNA reads as TGTGCCAGCAGCCAACCGGGACTAGAAAAACTGTTTTTT.